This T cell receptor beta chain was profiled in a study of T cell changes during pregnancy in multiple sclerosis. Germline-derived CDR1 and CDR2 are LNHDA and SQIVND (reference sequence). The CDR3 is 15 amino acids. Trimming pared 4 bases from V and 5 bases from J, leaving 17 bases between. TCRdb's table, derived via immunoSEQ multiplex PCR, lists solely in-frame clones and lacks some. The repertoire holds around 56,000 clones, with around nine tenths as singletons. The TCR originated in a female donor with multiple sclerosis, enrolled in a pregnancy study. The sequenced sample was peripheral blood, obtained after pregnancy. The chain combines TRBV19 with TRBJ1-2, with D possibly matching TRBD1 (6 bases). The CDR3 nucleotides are TGTGCCAGTAGTACCCTTGGGGGCAGTGCATATGGCTACACCTTC. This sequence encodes CASSTLGGSAYGYTF. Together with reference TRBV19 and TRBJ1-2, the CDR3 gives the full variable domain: DGGITQSPKYLFRKEGQNVTLSCEQNLNHDAMYWYRQDPGQGLRLIYYSQIVNDFQKGDIAEGYSVSREKKESFPLTVTSAQKNPTAFYLCASSTLGGSAYGYTFGSGTRLTVV.